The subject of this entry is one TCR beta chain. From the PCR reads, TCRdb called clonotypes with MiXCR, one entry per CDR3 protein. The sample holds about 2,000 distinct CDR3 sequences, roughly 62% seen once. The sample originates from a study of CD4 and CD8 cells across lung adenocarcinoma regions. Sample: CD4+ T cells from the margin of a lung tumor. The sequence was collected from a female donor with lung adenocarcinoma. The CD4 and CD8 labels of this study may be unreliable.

The CDR3 coding sequence is TGTGCCAGCAGTCCTAGCGGGGGGGCGAACACCGGGGAGCTGTTTTTT. Amino acids: CASSPSGGANTGELFF. The chain is built from TRBV6-1 and TRBJ2-2; TRBD2 matches at 12 bases. The CDR3 loop spans 16 amino acids. V shed 5 bases and J 0 bases; nucleotides not matched to a gene: 1. Looked up from germline, CDR1 is MNHNS and CDR2 is SASEGT.